The clone carrying this TCR beta chain has just one count. In the authors' workflow: The authors estimated nucleated cell counts from reference gene primer amplification. Sequenced by immunoSEQ multiplex PCR; TCRdb stores in-frame clones only, minus some. V, J and clone size reflect that table, while D and trimming were determined from the DNA. Here the sample spans fewer than 90,000 clones, 80% being singletons. The data were taken from a study of blood T cell repertoires in COVID-19. Study context: COVID-19 samples, acute and convalescent, were from the United States, Italy and Spain. Nucleic acid was either cDNA or gDNA, and it came from T cells, B-cell-depleted T cells, or PBMCs.

The V end lost 5 bases, the J end lost 5 bases, and 15 bases lay between the germline ends. The CDR3 runs 14 residues. In germline, CDR1 is MNHEY, CDR2 SMNVEV (reference sequence). The sequence derives from a woman at least 80 years old with acute or convalescent COVID-19. The chain is built from TRBV27 and TRBJ2-5; perhaps TRBD2 as D (7 bases). Material: peripheral blood. The CDR3 DNA reads as TGTGCCAGCAGTACCCGGACTAGGGGGGAGACCCAGTACTTC. Protein: CASSTRTRGETQYF.